A selection of T cell receptor beta chains follows, all from one sample in a study of graft-versus-host responses after intestinal transplantation. These receptors are not linked to any known antigen. Method: immunoSEQ multiplex PCR; TCRdb's copy keeps in-frame clones and lacks some. The profile shows about 130,000 clones, around 90% of them singletons. This specimen consisted of unstimulated CD4+ T cells sorted from spleen or lymph node cells, obtained before intestinal transplant. These receptors originate from a human donor who received an intestinal transplant. The CDR3 runs from the conserved cysteine through the conserved F or W. D genes are given only for firm matches. Clone size is stated in some rows and not others, as once, few, many or a class when expanded.

v_gene,j_gene,d_gene,abundance,CDR3nt,CDR3aa
TRBV4-1,TRBJ2-6,NA,NA,TGCGCCAGCAGCCCTTTAGGGCAGGTTAGCTCTGGGGCCAACGTCCTGACTTTC,CASSPLGQVSSGANVLTF
TRBV19,TRBJ2-1,NA,NA,TGTGCCAGTAGGGGTAGCCCCTCTGGTGAGCAGTTCTTC,CASRGSPSGEQFF
TRBV5-1,TRBJ2-1,TRBD2,NA,TGCGCCAGCAGCCCCCCCGTGGGACTAGCGGGAGAGGATGAGCAGTTCTTC,CASSPPVGLAGEDEQFF
TRBV5-6,TRBJ2-7,TRBD1,once,TGTGCCAGCAGCTTGGGGCGGACAGGATCGTCAACCTATCTGCAGTACTTC,CASSLGRTGSSTYLQYF
TRBV9,TRBJ2-1,NA,NA,TGTGCCAGCAGCGTATCCGGGAGCCACAATGAGCAGTTCTTC,CASSVSGSHNEQFF
TRBV7-3,TRBJ2-1,NA,NA,TGTGCCAGCAGCTCATCGTCCGCCTACAATGAGCAGTTCTTC,CASSSSSAYNEQFF
TRBV4-1,TRBJ2-1,TRBD2,NA,TGCGCCAGCAGCCCTCTACAGGCCGACGGGACTAGCCTACTCAATGAGCAGTTCTTC,CASSPLQADGTSLLNEQFF
TRBV4-3,TRBJ2-2,NA,NA,TGCGCCAGCAGCCAAGATGGCGGGACCGGGGAGCTGTTTTTT,CASSQDGGTGELFF
TRBV7-3,TRBJ2-7,NA,few,TGTGCCAGCAGCCCCCGCAATTCCTACGAGCAGTACTTC,CASSPRNSYEQYF
TRBV19,TRBJ1-2,TRBD1,NA,TGTGCCAGTAGCTCCACCGGGACAGGGGTTTATGGCTACACCTTC,CASSSTGTGVYGYTF
TRBV10-3,TRBJ1-2,NA,NA,TGTGCCATCAGTGATGAGGACCTTGATGGCTACACCTTC,CAISDEDLDGYTF
TRBV5-1,TRBJ2-3,TRBD1,NA,TGCGCCAGCAGCCACGGACAGGGAGGAGATACGCAGTATTTT,CASSHGQGGDTQYF
TRBV7-2,TRBJ1-4,TRBD1,NA,TGTGCCAGCAGCTTCGTACAGGGGACGAATGAAAAACTGTTTTTT,CASSFVQGTNEKLFF
TRBV28,TRBJ1-3,TRBD1,NA,TGTGCCAGCAGTTTGCAGGACAGGGGGGGCAGAAACACCATATATTTT,CASSLQDRGGRNTIYF
TRBV2,TRBJ2-2,TRBD1,NA,TGTGCCAGCAGTGAATTGGGGACAGGCCACACCGGGGAGCTGTTTTTT,CASSELGTGHTGELFF
TRBV6-6,TRBJ2-1,NA,NA,TGTGCCAGCAGCTCCCAACTTGGAGGCTACAATGAGCAGTTCTTC,CASSSQLGGYNEQFF
TRBV4-1,TRBJ1-2,NA,NA,TGCGCCAGCAGCCAAGATCCGGCGGACTATGGCTACACCTTC,CASSQDPADYGYTF
TRBV27,TRBJ2-5,TRBD1,NA,TGTGCCAGCGCCGACAGGGCGCAAGAGACCCAGTACTTC,CASADRAQETQYF
TRBV18,TRBJ2-5,NA,NA,TGTGCCAGCTCACCACCCGAGGAGACCCAGTACTTC,CASSPPEETQYF
TRBV29-1,TRBJ2-1,TRBD2,NA,TGCAGCGTGGGACTAGCTTACAATGAGCAGTTCTTC,CSVGLAYNEQFF
TRBV6-5,TRBJ1-2,TRBD1,NA,TGTGCCAGCAGTGACCGGGACAGGGCGGGCTACACCTTC,CASSDRDRAGYTF
TRBV27,TRBJ2-7,TRBD2,NA,TGTGCCAGCAAAAAGGGGCTAGCGGGAGTTCGAAATACCTACGAGCAGTACTTC,CASKKGLAGVRNTYEQYF
TRBV6-6,TRBJ1-2,NA,NA,TGTGCCAGCAGAGTCCTAGGGAACTATGGCTACACCTTC,CASRVLGNYGYTF
TRBV10-3,TRBJ2-3,TRBD2,NA,TGTGCCATCAGATCTAATCCGGGGCTAGCGGGCTTAAGCGGGGGGACAGATACGCAGTATTTT,CAIRSNPGLAGLSGGTDTQYF
TRBV27,TRBJ1-2,NA,NA,TGTGCCAGCAGCTCGGGACGAGACTATGGCTACACCTTC,CASSSGRDYGYTF
TRBV29-1,TRBJ2-3,TRBD2,NA,TGCAGCGTCGTCGGGACTAGCGGGAGTTCGACAGATACGCAGTATTTT,CSVVGTSGSSTDTQYF
TRBV7-3,TRBJ2-5,TRBD1,NA,TGTGCCAGCAGCCGAGGGACAGGGGGCCACGGGGAGACCCAGTACTTC,CASSRGTGGHGETQYF
TRBV27,TRBJ2-3,NA,NA,TGTGCCAGCCGACTACTGAGGGGCCCAGATACGCAGTATTTT,CASRLLRGPDTQYF
TRBV7-9,TRBJ2-1,TRBD2,once,TGTGCCAGCAGCTTGGGTCTAGCGGGAGTAAATGGCAATGAGCAGTTCTTC,CASSLGLAGVNGNEQFF